What follows are 30 T cell receptor beta chains derived from one specimen sequenced in a study of long-term antiretroviral therapy in people with HIV. Researchers report immunoSEQ v3.0 was run at survey level. Repertoires were generated with immunoSEQ multiplex PCR, while TCRdb's copy carries only in-frame clones and drops some. The sample consists of about 25,000 clones, 88% of them appearing once. Here the sequenced sample was unsorted PBMCs, taken about 4.5 years after starting antiretroviral therapy. These receptors originate from a man aged 30-40 years with HIV.

The chain employs TRBV2 and TRBJ2-7, with D unresolved. CDR1 and CDR2 (germline): SNHLY, FYNNEI. This CDR3 comprises 15 residues. V lost 4 bases and J 3 bases, leaving 16 bases between the germline ends. CDR3 amino acids: CASSGLLATNYEQYF. The CDR3 DNA is TGTGCCAGCAGTGGACTCCTCGCGACGAACTACGAGCAGTACTTC.

The chain couples TRBV7-2 to TRBJ2-7, with 7 bases that match TRBD1. V lost 4 bases, J lost 4 bases, and 13 bases stayed unmatched. The CDR3 extends over 16 amino acids. Germline V gene sequence: CDR1 SGHTA, CDR2 FQGNSA. In DNA, the CDR3 is TGTGCCAGCAGCTCCGCACCGGGACAGAGAGGGTACGAGCAGTACTTC. Translated, it gives CASSSAPGQRGYEQYF.

The chain links TRBV15 to TRBJ2-5; 7 nucleotides line up with TRBD1. CDR1 is LNHNV and CDR2 is YYDKDF in the germline V gene (reference sequence). The CDR3 is made up of 17 amino acids. Trimming removed 0 bases from V and 4 bases from J; junction bases left unmatched: 11. CDR3 DNA sequence: TGTGCCACCAGCAGAGATGAGAGACAGGGAGAGCGAGAGACCCAGTACTTC. This encodes CATSRDERQGERETQYF.

The chain carries TRBV4-3 and TRBJ2-4, with D uncertain. The CDR3 loop spans 13 amino acids. CDR1 and CDR2 from the germline V gene are LGHNA and YSLEER. V was cut by 4 bases and J by 5 bases, with 9 bases left in between. The CDR3 nucleotides are TGCGCCAGCAGCCGTGCAAGGGAAAACATTCAGTACTTC. It is translated as CASSRARENIQYF.

This clone was seen a few times. The chain combines TRBV6-6 with TRBJ1-3; the match to TRBD1 covers 9 bases. The CDR3 has 14 amino acids. Unmatched junction bases numbered 2, after V lost 5 bases and J lost 3 bases. Germline loops: CDR1 MNHNY, CDR2 SVGAGI (reference sequence). DNA of the CDR3: TGTGCCAGCAGTACAGGGGGCGTTGGAAACACCATATATTTT. Residues: CASSTGGVGNTIYF.

This clone occurred a few times. The chain is built from TRBV7-8 and TRBJ1-3, with D uncertain. Germline CDR1 reads SGHVS; CDR2 reads FQNEAQ. V was cut by 1 base and J by 3 bases, with 7 bases left in between. The CDR3 covers 14 residues. In nucleotides, the CDR3 is TGTGCCAGCAGCTTAGTGGCAGTTGGAAACACCATATATTTT. Residues: CASSLVAVGNTIYF.

The J gene is TRBJ1-2, the V gene TRBV6-5; D unclear. The CDR3 consists of 14 residues. Trimming cost V 5 bases and J 4 bases, with 14 bases left between them. Germline CDR1 MNHEY, CDR2 SVGAGI. CDR3 nucleotides: TGTGCCAGCAGTATAAAAGACGATTCCTATGGCTACACCTTC. This sequence encodes CASSIKDDSYGYTF.

This clone has more than one count but fewer than ten. The chain couples TRBV7-9 to TRBJ2-7; D tentatively reads TRBD1 or TRBD2 (5 bases each). CDR3 length: 11 residues. The germline gives CDR1 SEHNR, CDR2 FQNEAQ (reference sequence). V lost 5 bases, J lost 9 bases, and 11 bases lay in between. CDR3 sequence (DNA): TGTGCCAGCAGCCGGGACGCAGTGCAGTACTTC. As protein: CASSRDAVQYF.

This chain joins TRBV19 and TRBJ1-5; 7 bases line up with TRBD1. Per the germline V gene, CDR1 is LNHDA and CDR2 is SQIVND (reference sequence). V shed 8 bases and J 0 bases; nucleotides not matched to a gene: 4. This CDR3 comprises 14 residues. Here the CDR3 reads CASWGQFSNQPQHF. The DNA for the CDR3 is TGTGCCAGTTGGGGACAGTTTAGCAATCAGCCCCAGCATTTT.

The V and J genes are TRBV2 and TRBJ2-5; maybe TRBD2 (6 bases). This CDR3 contains 14 residues. Germline CDR1 is SNHLY and CDR2 is FYNNEI. V was pared by 4 bases and J by 3 bases, with 12 bases between. This CDR3 is CASSVEGREETQYF. The CDR3 region has the DNA TGTGCCAGCAGTGTGGAGGGGAGAGAAGAGACCCAGTACTTC.

The chain is built from TRBV10-3 and TRBJ2-7; 7 bases align to TRBD1. Trimming cost V 7 bases and J 7 bases; bases outside gene matches: 10. The CDR3 sequence is 13 residues long. Germline lookup yields CDR1 ENHRY and CDR2 SYGVKD. The CDR3 reads CAITDGQEEEQYF. Written as DNA, the CDR3 is TGTGCCATCACAGATGGACAGGAGGAGGAGCAGTACTTC.

This rearrangement joins TRBV28 to TRBJ1-2; the match to TRBD1 covers 7 bases. This CDR3 is built from 16 residues. Losses at the gene ends were 7 bases for V and 8 bases for J; bases not matched to a gene: 19. The germline CDR1 and CDR2 sequences are MDHEN and SYDVKM. The chain's CDR3 is CASKGTDYTSKEGYTF. The CDR3 DNA is TGTGCCAGCAAGGGGACAGACTACACATCAAAGGAAGGCTACACCTTC.

This chain connects TRBV29-1 to TRBJ1-2, with a weak D call TRBD1 (6 bases). The V end lost 0 bases, the J end lost 6 bases, and 11 bases lay between the germline ends. Germline loops: CDR1 SQVTM, CDR2 ANQGSEA. The CDR3 is made up of 13 amino acids. CDR3 residues: CSVEDSPGDGYTF. The CDR3 region has the DNA TGCAGCGTTGAAGATTCCCCAGGGGATGGCTACACCTTC.

The chain joins TRBV6-1 to TRBJ2-7; 8 nucleotides match TRBD2. The CDR3 loop spans 14 amino acids. With 11 bases clipped from V and 0 bases from J, the junction kept 9 bases outside the gene matches. CDR1 is MNHNS, CDR2 SASEGT, per germline. The CDR3 nucleotides read TGTGCCTCCCGGGGGGGATGGAGCTCCTACGAGCAGTACTTC. Amino acids: CASRGGWSSYEQYF.

This clone is a singleton in its sample. The chain is built from TRBV19 and TRBJ2-5, with D possibly called TRBD1 or TRBD2 (6 bases each). CDR3 length: 13 residues. V was pared by 8 bases and J by 2 bases, with 12 bases between. The germline CDR1 and CDR2 sequences are LNHDA and SQIVND (reference sequence). CDR3 region: CASGGGMQETQYF. DNA of the CDR3: TGTGCCAGTGGAGGGGGGATGCAAGAGACCCAGTACTTC.

V is TRBV18 and J is TRBJ2-5; maybe TRBD1 (7 bases). The CDR3 has 14 amino acids. The V and J ends lost 3 bases and 4 bases respectively, with 12 bases between them. Germline lookup yields CDR1 KGHSH and CDR2 LQKENI. The CDR3 reads CASSPAGGGETQYF. The CDR3 DNA reads as TGTGCCAGCTCACCCGCAGGGGGAGGAGAGACCCAGTACTTC.

The chain links TRBV4-2 to TRBJ2-1, with a tentative D call TRBD2 (5 bases). The CDR3 sequence is 17 residues long. V was clipped by 2 bases and J by 5 bases, with 19 bases between them. Germline V CDR1 and CDR2: LGHNA, YNFKEQ. CDR3 sequence (DNA): TGTGCCAGCAGCCAACTCTCGGGTCTAGCTGGGGACAATGAGCAGTTCTTC. Translated: CASSQLSGLAGDNEQFF.

This rearrangement joins TRBV4-3 to TRBJ2-5, with 11 nucleotides matching TRBD2. Germline V gene sequence: CDR1 LGHNA, CDR2 YSLEER. Germline trimming cut 3 bases from V and 3 bases from J; bases unmatched to any gene: 9. The CDR3 spans 17 residues. The CDR3, as DNA: TGCGCCAGCAGCCAGATGTCCGGGACTAGCGGTGAAGAGACCCAGTACTTC. Residues: CASSQMSGTSGEETQYF.

The gene calls are TRBV6-1 and TRBJ1-1; D gene uncertain. The CDR3 loop spans 14 amino acids. CDR1 is MNHNS, CDR2 SASEGT, per germline. V lost 6 bases and J 1 base, leaving 12 bases between the germline ends. The DNA for the CDR3 is TGTGCCAGCAGCGCGACCTGGGGGAACACTGAAGCTTTCTTT. It codes for CASSATWGNTEAFF.

CDR3 DNA: TGTGCCAGCAGCTTGGGGGGGTCTGTGTTGACTGAAGCTTTCTTT. It yields the protein CASSLGGSVLTEAFF. The chain joins TRBV7-9 to TRBJ1-1, with D possibly matching TRBD1 (5 bases). V shed 3 bases and J shed 5 bases, with 16 bases lying between them. The CDR3 has 15 amino acids. The germline CDR1 and CDR2 sequences are SEHNR and FQNEAQ (reference sequence).

This chain connects TRBV7-9 to TRBJ1-1; D gene unclear. This CDR3 region has 13 residues. V lost 2 bases to trimming and J lost 4 bases, with 8 bases between them. Germline-derived CDR1 and CDR2 are SEHNR and FQNEAQ (reference sequence). The CDR3 DNA is TGTGCCAGCAGCTTAACGTCAGCCACTGAAGCTTTCTTT. It yields the protein CASSLTSATEAFF.

The chain links TRBV19 to TRBJ2-1; 9 bases fit TRBD1. The CDR3 contains 17 residues. The V and J ends lost 4 bases and 3 bases, in that order; junction bases with no gene match: 10. CDR1 and CDR2 from the germline V gene are LNHDA and SQIVND (reference sequence). As DNA, the CDR3 is TGTGCCAGTAGTACTCCCGAACAGGGGGCTAGCTACAATGAGCAGTTCTTC. It encodes CASSTPEQGASYNEQFF.

CDR3 sequence: CASSLLNYEQYF. Written as DNA, the CDR3 is TGTGCCAGCAGCTTGCTCAACTACGAGCAGTACTTC. The chain uses TRBV5-4 and TRBJ2-7; D remains unclear. The germline gives CDR1 SGHNT, CDR2 YYREEE (reference sequence). This CDR3 has 12 amino acids. The ends were cut back, 1 base at V and 3 bases at J, with 5 bases in the middle.

This clone was counted once. J is TRBJ2-1 and V is TRBV27; D unresolved. Germline V CDR1 and CDR2: MNHEY, SMNVEV (reference sequence). V was clipped by 3 bases and J by 7 bases, with 10 bases between them. The CDR3 totals 13 residues. The CDR3, as DNA: TGTGCCAGCAGTTTGAAGATAGGAAATGAGCAGTTCTTC. Translated: CASSLKIGNEQFF.

The chain combines TRBV6-5 with TRBJ2-3, with 8 bases lining up with TRBD2. CDR3 length equals 16 residues. CDR1 is MNHEY, CDR2 SVGAGI, per germline. V shed 4 bases, J shed 2 bases, and the junction held 8 bases outside the gene matches. The DNA for the CDR3 is TGTGCCAGCAGTTCGTTGAAGCGGGAGTTCACAGATACGCAGTATTTT. As protein: CASSSLKREFTDTQYF.

V is TRBV7-2 and J is TRBJ2-7; D gene uncertain. V was clipped by 0 bases and J by 4 bases, with 10 bases between them. The V gene's germline CDR1 is SGHTA and CDR2 FQGNSA. CDR3 length: 14 residues. CDR3 in amino acids: CASSLARTGYEQYF. For the CDR3, the DNA is TGTGCCAGCAGCTTAGCGAGGACCGGGTACGAGCAGTACTTC.

This rearrangement joins TRBV4-1 to TRBJ1-4, with D uncertain. Germline CDR1 reads MGHRA; CDR2 reads YSYEKL. The CDR3 is 15 residues long. V was pared by 0 bases and J by 4 bases, with 9 bases between. The CDR3 coding sequence is TGCGCCAGCAGCCAAGATAGGGCCCTTAATGAAAAACTGTTTTTT. It specifies CASSQDRALNEKLFF.

The chain carries TRBV7-8 and TRBJ2-2; perhaps TRBD1 as D (6 bases). The V gene lost 5 bases and the J gene lost 7 bases, with 20 bases spanning the gap. This CDR3 region has 16 residues. The germline V gene encodes CDR1 SGHVS and CDR2 FQNEAQ. The CDR3 here is CASSPAQGWSDGELFF. For the CDR3, the DNA is TGTGCCAGCAGCCCAGCACAGGGATGGAGCGACGGGGAGCTGTTTTTT.

This clone was counted only a few times. This chain joins TRBV6-5 and TRBJ2-7; TRBD1 is a possible D gene (7 bases). V shed 7 bases and J shed 7 bases, with 17 bases lying between them. There are 13 residues in the CDR3. Germline loops: CDR1 MNHEY, CDR2 SVGAGI. The CDR3 spells CASTSPGGREQYF. Here the CDR3 DNA reads TGTGCCAGCACATCCCCAGGGGGGAGAGAGCAGTACTTC.

The rearrangement links TRBV6-5 to TRBJ2-2, with D unresolved. Germline CDR1 and CDR2: MNHEY and SVGAGI. V dropped 4 bases and J dropped 6 bases, with 6 bases sitting between them. The CDR3 is made up of 12 amino acids. CDR3 region: CASSFRPGELFF. CDR3 bases: TGTGCCAGCAGTTTTAGGCCCGGGGAGCTGTTTTTT.